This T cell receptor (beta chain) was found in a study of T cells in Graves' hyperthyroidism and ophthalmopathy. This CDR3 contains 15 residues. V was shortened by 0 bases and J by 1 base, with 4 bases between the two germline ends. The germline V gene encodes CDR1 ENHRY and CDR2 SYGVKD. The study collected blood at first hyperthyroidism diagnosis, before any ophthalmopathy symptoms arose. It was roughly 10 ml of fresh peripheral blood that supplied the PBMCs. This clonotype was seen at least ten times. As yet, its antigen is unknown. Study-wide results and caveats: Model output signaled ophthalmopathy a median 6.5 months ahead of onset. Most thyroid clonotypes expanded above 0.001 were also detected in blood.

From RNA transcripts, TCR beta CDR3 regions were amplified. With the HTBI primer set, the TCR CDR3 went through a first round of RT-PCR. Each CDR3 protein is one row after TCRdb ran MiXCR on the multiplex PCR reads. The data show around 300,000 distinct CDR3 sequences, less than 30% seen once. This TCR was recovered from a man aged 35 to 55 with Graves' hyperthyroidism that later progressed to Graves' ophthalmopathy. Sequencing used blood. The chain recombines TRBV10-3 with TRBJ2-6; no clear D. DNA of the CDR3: TGTGCCATCAGTGAGTCGGGGTCTGGGGCCAACGTCCTGACTTTC. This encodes CAISESGSGANVLTF.